Sequencing of this T cell receptor beta chain was carried out in a study of T cell responses to AZD1222 COVID-19 vaccine. General study results and limits: Once two AZD1222 doses were given, Spike-specific TCR breadth and depth went up. Nearly half of unique spike-specific TCRs reportedly avoided B.1.351 and B.1.1.7 mutated regions.

The CDR3 has 15 amino acids. Per germline, CDR1 LNHDA and CDR2 SQIVND (reference sequence). V dropped 3 bases and J dropped 6 bases, with 16 bases sitting between them. Here immunoSEQ multiplex PCR was the method, and the copy in TCRdb shows in-frame clones only, minus some. Of fewer than 90,000 clones listed, around nine tenths were seen once; the top ten hold roughly 5%. For this clone: Its antigen remains unknown.

This clonotype was obtained from an adult who received the AZD1222 COVID-19 vaccine. The sample in question was peripheral blood, obtained 28 days after the second AZD1222 dose. V is TRBV19 and J is TRBJ2-3; D is undetermined. CDR3 bases: TGTGCCAGTAGTATGAGGCGGACGAGCAGCGATACGCAGTATTTT. Its translation: CASSMRRTSSDTQYF.